The rows below give T cell receptor beta chains drawn from one sample of a study of T cell responses to AZD1222 COVID-19 vaccine. Sequenced by immunoSEQ multiplex PCR; TCRdb stores in-frame clones only, minus some. The sample holds more than 100,000 clones, roughly 88% seen once. Sequenced here: peripheral blood, sampled on day 0 of AZD1222 vaccination. All receptors come from an adult in good health. Both conserved end residues are part of each CDR3. A D gene is named only where the DNA matches it firmly. Clone size is given for some rows only: seen once, a few or many times, or a class if the clone is expanded.

cdr3_length: 15; j_call: TRBJ1-1; clone_size: NA; d_call: NA; v_call: TRBV7-8; cdr3_aa: CASSPRTVLNTEAFF; cdr3_nt: TGTGCCAGCAGCCCCCGGACAGTTCTGAACACTGAAGCTTTCTTT
cdr3_length: 16; j_call: TRBJ2-3; clone_size: NA; d_call: TRBD2; v_call: TRBV5-1; cdr3_aa: CASSMTSGGLTDTQYF; cdr3_nt: TGCGCCAGCAGCATGACTAGCGGGGGGCTCACAGATACGCAGTATTTT
cdr3_length: 14; j_call: TRBJ1-6; clone_size: NA; d_call: NA; v_call: TRBV11-2; cdr3_aa: CASSPLTYNSPLHF; cdr3_nt: TGTGCCAGCAGCCCTTTGACCTATAATTCACCCCTCCACTTT
cdr3_length: 12; j_call: TRBJ1-3; clone_size: NA; d_call: NA; v_call: TRBV7-2; cdr3_aa: CASSADRNTIYF; cdr3_nt: TGTGCCAGCAGCGCAGATAGAAACACCATATATTTT
cdr3_length: 14; j_call: TRBJ1-3; clone_size: NA; d_call: NA; v_call: TRBV6-5; cdr3_aa: CASSFGTTGNTIYF; cdr3_nt: TGTGCCAGCAGCTTCGGGACCACGGGAAACACCATATATTTT
cdr3_length: 17; j_call: TRBJ2-7; clone_size: NA; d_call: NA; v_call: TRBV6-1; cdr3_aa: CASSDRSGPLVGDEQYF; cdr3_nt: TGTGCCAGCAGTGATCGGTCAGGCCCCCTAGTAGGGGACGAGCAGTACTTC
cdr3_length: 15; j_call: TRBJ2-5; clone_size: NA; d_call: NA; v_call: TRBV14; cdr3_aa: CASSQVLRQGETQYF; cdr3_nt: TGTGCCAGCAGCCAAGTGTTGCGGCAGGGTGAGACCCAGTACTTC
cdr3_length: 14; j_call: TRBJ1-1; clone_size: NA; d_call: NA; v_call: TRBV2; cdr3_aa: CASRTGTQVAGTFF; cdr3_nt: TGTGCCAGCAGGACCGGGACCCAGGTAGCGGGAACTTTCTTT
cdr3_length: 13; j_call: TRBJ2-7; clone_size: NA; d_call: NA; v_call: TRBV5-5; cdr3_aa: CASSLAGVGEQYF; cdr3_nt: TGTGCCAGCAGCTTGGCCGGGGTGGGGGAGCAGTACTTC
cdr3_length: 13; j_call: TRBJ1-1; clone_size: few; d_call: NA; v_call: TRBV5-8; cdr3_aa: CASSQRGSTEAFF; cdr3_nt: TGTGCCAGCAGCCAACGAGGAAGCACTGAAGCTTTCTTT
cdr3_length: 16; j_call: TRBJ1-6; clone_size: NA; d_call: TRBD1; v_call: TRBV30; cdr3_aa: CAWRHQRAGGNSPLHF; cdr3_nt: TGTGCCTGGAGGCACCAAAGGGCAGGGGGGAATTCACCCCTCCACTTT